These 19 T cell receptor beta chains came from one sample sequenced in a study of T cell changes during pregnancy in multiple sclerosis. The table came from immunoSEQ multiplex PCR; TCRdb's copy has only in-frame clones and leaves some out. The sample has roughly 60,000 clones; about nine tenths are singletons. Sample: peripheral blood, taken in the second trimester of pregnancy. The receptor source for this set is a female donor in good health, enrolled as a control in a pregnancy study.

The genes are TRBV12-2 and TRBJ2-7; TRBD2 reflects the table's D call only, with no check against the DNA. TRBV12-2 is shown as a pseudogene. CDR3 length equals 20 residues. CDR3 region: CASRLDRWTSGRRRSYEQYF. CDR3 DNA: TGTGCAAGTCGCTTAGATAGGTGGACTAGCGGGAGGCGTAGATCCTACGAGCAGTACTTC.

The chain couples TRBV28 to TRBJ2-7; 7 bases are a match to TRBD2. The ends lost 3 bases at V and 6 bases at J; junction bases unmatched: 11. This CDR3 contains 15 residues. Germline V gene sequence: CDR1 MDHEN, CDR2 SYDVKM. The CDR3 reads CASSFAGGRAGEQYF. CDR3 nucleotides: TGTGCCAGCAGTTTCGCAGGCGGGAGAGCCGGCGAGCAGTACTTC.

This clone was detected once. The chain couples TRBV5-6 to TRBJ1-5; a possible D gene is TRBD1 (5 bases). Trimming cost V 1 base and J 4 bases, with 15 bases left between them. CDR1 SGHDT and CDR2 YYEEEE come from the germline V gene. CDR3 length equals 16 residues. In nucleotides, the CDR3 is TGTGCCAGCAGCTTGTATATGGGGACTGGGAATCAGCCCCAGCATTTT. The encoded protein is CASSLYMGTGNQPQHF.

The V and J genes are TRBV5-1 and TRBJ1-2; 8 bases align to TRBD1. The CDR3 has 15 amino acids. Germline V gene sequence: CDR1 SGHRS, CDR2 YFSETQ. V lost 4 bases, J lost 1 base, and 6 bases stayed unmatched. The CDR3 is CASSPGTGDNYGYTF. The DNA of the CDR3 is TGCGCCAGCAGCCCCGGGACAGGTGATAACTATGGCTACACCTTC.

The chain joins TRBV5-8 to TRBJ2-2; TRBD2 matches at 7 bases. Germline V lookup: CDR1 SGHTS, CDR2 YDEGEE. The CDR3 has 14 residues. The V and J ends lost 8 bases and 4 bases, in that order; junction bases with no gene match: 8. The DNA of the CDR3 is TGTGCCAGAACGCCGGGACTACCCACCGGGGAGCTGTTTTTT. Its protein product is CARTPGLPTGELFF.

The chain is built from TRBV6-6 and TRBJ1-2; a weak D match, TRBD1 (5 bases). The CDR3 runs 15 residues. CDR1 and CDR2 from the germline V gene are MNHNY and SVGAGI (reference sequence). V was cut by 4 bases and J by 8 bases, with 20 bases left in between. CDR3 in amino acids: CASSFSPDIATGYTF. CDR3 DNA: TGTGCCAGCAGTTTCTCTCCGGACATCGCGACGGGCTACACCTTC.

V is TRBV27 and J is TRBJ2-7; D might be TRBD1 (6 bases). The germline V and J ends were trimmed by 3 bases and 5 bases, with 11 bases remaining between them. This CDR3 region has 13 residues. Germline CDR1 reads MNHEY; CDR2 reads SMNVEV (reference sequence). The CDR3 sequence is CASSFGGGDEQYF. Here the CDR3 DNA reads TGTGCCAGCAGTTTTGGGGGCGGCGACGAGCAGTACTTC.

The V gene is TRBV19, the J gene TRBJ2-4, with 7 bases that match TRBD1. The CDR3 covers 14 residues. CDR1 is LNHDA, CDR2 SQIVND, per germline (reference sequence). V was pared by 7 bases and J by 4 bases, with 7 bases of the junction left unmatched. In DNA, the CDR3 is TGTGCCAGTAAGATTGACAGGGCAAAAAACATTCAGTACTTC. Translating it yields CASKIDRAKNIQYF.

V gene TRBV2 combines with J gene TRBJ1-1, with TRBD1 as a possible D gene (5 bases). V gave up 6 bases and J gave up 0 bases, with 5 bases separating them. CDR1 is SNHLY and CDR2 is FYNNEI in the germline V gene. The CDR3 is 12 amino acids. CDR3 residues: CASRDMNTEAFF. The CDR3 coding sequence is TGTGCCAGCAGGGACATGAACACTGAAGCTTTCTTT.

The rearrangement uses TRBV7-6 and TRBJ1-5; unclear D gene. V was clipped by 4 bases and J by 3 bases, with 7 bases between them. Germline V gene lookup returns CDR1 SGHVS and CDR2 FNYEAQ. CDR3 length: 13 amino acids. The DNA for the CDR3 is TGTGCCAGCAGCTCCAGTTTCAATCAGCCCCAGCATTTT. It encodes CASSSSFNQPQHF.

CDR3 bases: TGTGCCAGCACCGACAGGGCCCACTACGAGCAGTACTTC. This codes for CASTDRAHYEQYF. V is TRBV6-1 and J is TRBJ2-7, with 7 bases that match TRBD1. With 7 bases clipped from V and 3 bases from J, the junction kept 6 bases outside the gene matches. CDR3 size: 13 residues. The V gene's germline CDR1 is MNHNS and CDR2 SASEGT.

This clone appeared a single time. This sequence joins TRBV6-1 and TRBJ2-3; the D gene is possibly TRBD2 (6 bases). V was shortened by 3 bases and J by 0 bases, with 10 bases between the two germline ends. This CDR3 region has 15 residues. Germline V gives CDR1 MNHNS, CDR2 SASEGT. Written as DNA, the CDR3 is TGTGCCAGCAGTGACGGGGGTGGAAGCACAGATACGCAGTATTTT. This translates into CASSDGGGSTDTQYF.

The chain uses TRBV5-6 and TRBJ2-5, with 9 bases fitting TRBD1. Germline V gene sequence: CDR1 SGHDT, CDR2 YYEEEE. The V segment lost 4 bases and the J segment 10 bases; nucleotides outside the gene matches: 14. CDR3 length: 15 residues. The CDR3 DNA reads TGTGCCAGCAGCCCACCGGGACAGGGAAGGTTGGGCCAGTACTTC. Translating it yields CASSPPGQGRLGQYF.

This chain links TRBV5-5 with TRBJ1-2; D call uncertain. The CDR3 extends over 14 amino acids. The V gene lost 4 bases and the J gene lost 3 bases, with 13 bases spanning the gap. CDR1 is SGHKS and CDR2 is YYEKEE in the germline V gene (reference sequence). CDR3 loop: CASSPAADHYGYTF. The CDR3 DNA follows: TGTGCCAGCAGCCCAGCAGCGGACCACTATGGCTACACCTTC.

The J gene is TRBJ1-2, the V gene TRBV6-5; 7 nucleotides line up with TRBD1. CDR3 size: 12 residues. The V segment lost 6 bases and the J segment 8 bases; nucleotides outside the gene matches: 6. Germline lookup yields CDR1 MNHEY and CDR2 SVGAGI. CDR3 sequence reads: CASSHRGGGYTF. Written as DNA, the CDR3 is TGTGCCAGCAGCCACAGGGGAGGAGGCTACACCTTC.

The V call is TRBV7-9, the J call TRBJ1-1; the D gene is possibly TRBD1 (5 bases). Germline CDR1 SEHNR, CDR2 FQNEAQ (reference sequence). This CDR3 is built from 15 residues. Trimming removed 3 bases from V and 0 bases from J, with 11 bases in between. CDR3 nucleotides: TGTGCCAGCAGCTTCGCGACAGACATGAACACTGAAGCTTTCTTT. Amino acid sequence: CASSFATDMNTEAFF.

This clone has only one observation. V and J are TRBV7-2 and TRBJ2-7, with D hard to call. Trimming removed 2 bases at V and 3 bases at J, with 17 bases between. The CDR3 has 16 amino acids. Germline values: CDR1 SGHTA, CDR2 FQGNSA. The CDR3 coding sequence is TGTGCCAGCAGCTTACATACCGCGGTCCCATACTACGAGCAGTACTTC. Amino acids: CASSLHTAVPYYEQYF.

The chain couples TRBV6-1 to TRBJ1-1; a possible D gene is TRBD1 (5 bases). Deletions cut 0 bases from V and 1 base from J, with 9 bases between. The germline gives CDR1 MNHNS, CDR2 SASEGT. This CDR3 is 15 amino acids long. As DNA, the CDR3 is TGTGCCAGCAGTGAAGCCCCCAGGGCGAACACTGAAGCTTTCTTT. Protein product: CASSEAPRANTEAFF.

V is TRBV7-9 and J is TRBJ2-2; D might be TRBD1 (5 bases). The germline gives CDR1 SEHNR, CDR2 FQNEAQ (reference sequence). The ends were cut back, 3 bases at V and 2 bases at J, with 13 bases in the middle. The CDR3 is made up of 16 amino acids. This CDR3 reads CASSFHETVNTGELFF. Here the CDR3 DNA reads TGTGCCAGCAGCTTCCACGAGACAGTTAACACCGGGGAGCTGTTTTTT.